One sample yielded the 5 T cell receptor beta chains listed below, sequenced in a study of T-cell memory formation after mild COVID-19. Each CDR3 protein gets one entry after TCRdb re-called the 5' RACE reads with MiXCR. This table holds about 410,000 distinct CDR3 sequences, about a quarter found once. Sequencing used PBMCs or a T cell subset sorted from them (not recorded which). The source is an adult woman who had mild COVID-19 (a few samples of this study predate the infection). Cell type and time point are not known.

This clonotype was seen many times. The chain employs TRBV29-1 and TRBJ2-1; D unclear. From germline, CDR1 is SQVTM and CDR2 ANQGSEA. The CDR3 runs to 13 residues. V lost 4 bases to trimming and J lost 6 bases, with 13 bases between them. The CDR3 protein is CSVGRDKANEQFF. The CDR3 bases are TGCAGCGTTGGTAGGGATAAGGCCAATGAGCAGTTCTTC.

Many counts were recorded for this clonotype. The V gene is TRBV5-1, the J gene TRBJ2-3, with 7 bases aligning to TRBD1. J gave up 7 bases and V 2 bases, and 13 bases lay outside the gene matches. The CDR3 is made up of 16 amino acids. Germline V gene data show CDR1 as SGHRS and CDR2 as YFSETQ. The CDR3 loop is CASSLNPGQMENTQYF. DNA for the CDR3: TGCGCCAGCAGCTTAAATCCGGGACAGATGGAGAATACGCAGTATTTT.

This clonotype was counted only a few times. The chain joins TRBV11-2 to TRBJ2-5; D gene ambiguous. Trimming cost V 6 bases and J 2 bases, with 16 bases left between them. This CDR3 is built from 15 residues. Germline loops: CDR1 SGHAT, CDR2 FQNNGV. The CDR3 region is CASRPMGTVQETQYF. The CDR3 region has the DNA TGTGCCAGCAGACCAATGGGAACAGTACAAGAGACCCAGTACTTC.

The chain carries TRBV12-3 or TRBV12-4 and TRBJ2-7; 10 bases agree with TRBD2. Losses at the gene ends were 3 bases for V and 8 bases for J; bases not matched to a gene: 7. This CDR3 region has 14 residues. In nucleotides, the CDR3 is TGTGCCAGCAGTTTGGCTAGCGGGGGCCCCAAGCAGTACTTC. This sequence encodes CASSLASGGPKQYF.

CDR3 DNA sequence: TGTGCCACCAGTGCGCAGGGGGGTCAGCCCCAGCATTTT. Its translation is CATSAQGGQPQHF. J is TRBJ1-5 and V is TRBV24-1; TRBD1 aligns across 7 bases. Germline assignment: CDR1 KGHDR and CDR2 SFDVKD. Trimming cost V 5 bases and J 6 bases; bases outside gene matches: 3. The CDR3 loop spans 13 amino acids.